This T cell receptor (beta chain) is drawn from a study of blood T cells in healthy people across ages. Ranging in age from about 6 to 95, the donors were healthy Caucasian individuals from Russia. This clonotype has more than one count but fewer than ten. Antigen unknown. The V and J ends lost 5 bases and 4 bases respectively, with 14 bases between them. Germline V gene sequence: CDR1 SGHTA, CDR2 FQGTGA. There are 15 residues in the CDR3. Study outcomes and limitations: Possibly confounding the expanded clonotype changes was the fact that donor CMV status was unknown.

Using a J-beta primer mix together with a sample-barcoded 5' primer, a second PCR was run for roughly 6 to 11 cycles. Each TCR beta cDNA got a 12-nucleotide random molecular identifier. CDR3-containing paired-end reads numbering at least 2.5 million came from each sample. In TCRdb, the 5' RACE reads were re-called with MiXCR into one record per CDR3 protein. There are roughly 500,000 distinct CDR3 sequences in the sample; 25% to 30% occur only once, and roughly 18% lies in the top ten. The V call is TRBV7-3, the J call TRBJ2-2; D is possibly TRBD1 (5 bases). This TCR derives from a woman aged 70-85 years in good health. Sequenced sample: blood. The CDR3 nucleotides are TGTGCCAGCAGCCCCAGACAGTCTGGCACCGGGGAGCTGTTTTTT. This sequence encodes CASSPRQSGTGELFF.